The rows below give T cell receptor beta chains drawn from one sample of a study of vaccination and CD4 T cells after COVID-19. TCRdb itself ran the PCR reads through MiXCR, one entry per CDR3 protein. The sample yields 4,500 or so distinct CDR3 sequences, under 50% seen once. No cognate antigen is known for these TCRs. Material: CD4+ T cells from blood, cultured in vitro. The receptor source for this set is a human donor who had recovered from COVID-19. CDR3s include the opening cysteine and the closing phenylalanine or tryptophan. Each record gives: J gene, clone size, D gene, V gene, CDR3 protein, CDR3 DNA. The D gene is left open where the match is weak. Not every row has a clone size; where given, it reads once, few, many or a size class.

J gene: TRBJ1-2
clone size: NA
D gene: NA
V gene: TRBV6-1
CDR3 protein: CASSEEGFNYGYTF
CDR3 DNA: TGTGCCAGCAGTGAGGAGGGCTTTAACTATGGCTACACCTTC

J gene: TRBJ1-6
clone size: few
D gene: TRBD1
V gene: TRBV6-1
CDR3 protein: CATTDRVSPLHF
CDR3 DNA: TGTGCCACCACGGACAGGGTTTCACCCCTCCACTTT

J gene: TRBJ1-2
clone size: NA
D gene: NA
V gene: TRBV6-1
CDR3 protein: CASMNTGTTPEDYTF
CDR3 DNA: TGTGCCAGCATGAATACGGGGACCACTCCGGAGGACTACACCTTC

J gene: TRBJ2-7
clone size: NA
D gene: TRBD1
V gene: TRBV6-5
CDR3 protein: CASSYSRGTGYEQYF
CDR3 DNA: TGTGCCAGCAGTTACTCGAGAGGGACAGGGTACGAGCAGTACTTC

J gene: TRBJ2-3
clone size: medium-sized
D gene: NA
V gene: TRBV7-9
CDR3 protein: CASSPLNADTQYF
CDR3 DNA: TGTGCCAGCAGCCCCCTGAACGCAGATACGCAGTATTTT

J gene: TRBJ1-2
clone size: few
D gene: TRBD1
V gene: TRBV11-2
CDR3 protein: CASSLDRLYGYTF
CDR3 DNA: TGTGCCAGCAGCTTGGACAGGCTTTATGGCTACACCTTC

J gene: TRBJ2-7
clone size: once
D gene: TRBD1
V gene: TRBV6-1
CDR3 protein: CASSQTGTYEQYF
CDR3 DNA: TGTGCCAGCAGCCAGACAGGGACCTACGAGCAGTACTTC

J gene: TRBJ1-6
clone size: few
D gene: TRBD1
V gene: TRBV2
CDR3 protein: CASSAEQGAGSPLHF
CDR3 DNA: TGTGCCAGCAGTGCCGAACAGGGGGCAGGATCACCCCTCCACTTT

J gene: TRBJ1-2
clone size: once
D gene: NA
V gene: TRBV19
CDR3 protein: CASSISKSYNYGYTF
CDR3 DNA: TGTGCCAGTAGTATATCGAAGTCTTATAACTATGGCTACACCTTC

J gene: TRBJ2-1
clone size: few
D gene: TRBD2
V gene: TRBV2
CDR3 protein: CASLRGLAGRNEQFF
CDR3 DNA: TGTGCCAGCCTAAGGGGACTAGCGGGACGTAATGAGCAGTTCTTC

J gene: TRBJ2-5
clone size: few
D gene: NA
V gene: TRBV2
CDR3 protein: CASSAKTRGETQYF
CDR3 DNA: TGTGCCAGCAGCGCAAAGACTAGAGGAGAGACCCAGTACTTC

J gene: TRBJ2-1
clone size: NA
D gene: NA
V gene: TRBV10-3
CDR3 protein: CAIGGGNEQFF
CDR3 DNA: TGTGCCATCGGGGGAGGCAATGAGCAGTTCTTC

J gene: TRBJ2-2
clone size: few
D gene: TRBD1
V gene: TRBV6-1
CDR3 protein: CASRPGTGVTGELFF
CDR3 DNA: TGTGCCAGCAGACCCGGGACAGGGGTCACCGGGGAGCTGTTTTTT

J gene: TRBJ1-2
clone size: NA
D gene: NA
V gene: TRBV20-1
CDR3 protein: CSADSNLRDYGYTF
CDR3 DNA: TGCAGTGCTGACAGTAATCTAAGAGACTATGGCTACACCTTC

J gene: TRBJ2-1
clone size: NA
D gene: TRBD2
V gene: TRBV6-5
CDR3 protein: CASSYSIAGVTGNEQFF
CDR3 DNA: TGTGCCAGCAGTTACTCGATCGCGGGAGTTACTGGGAATGAGCAGTTCTTC

J gene: TRBJ1-6
clone size: few
D gene: NA
V gene: TRBV10-3
CDR3 protein: CAIRGSNNSPLHF
CDR3 DNA: TGTGCCATCAGGGGCAGCAATAATTCACCCCTCCACTTT